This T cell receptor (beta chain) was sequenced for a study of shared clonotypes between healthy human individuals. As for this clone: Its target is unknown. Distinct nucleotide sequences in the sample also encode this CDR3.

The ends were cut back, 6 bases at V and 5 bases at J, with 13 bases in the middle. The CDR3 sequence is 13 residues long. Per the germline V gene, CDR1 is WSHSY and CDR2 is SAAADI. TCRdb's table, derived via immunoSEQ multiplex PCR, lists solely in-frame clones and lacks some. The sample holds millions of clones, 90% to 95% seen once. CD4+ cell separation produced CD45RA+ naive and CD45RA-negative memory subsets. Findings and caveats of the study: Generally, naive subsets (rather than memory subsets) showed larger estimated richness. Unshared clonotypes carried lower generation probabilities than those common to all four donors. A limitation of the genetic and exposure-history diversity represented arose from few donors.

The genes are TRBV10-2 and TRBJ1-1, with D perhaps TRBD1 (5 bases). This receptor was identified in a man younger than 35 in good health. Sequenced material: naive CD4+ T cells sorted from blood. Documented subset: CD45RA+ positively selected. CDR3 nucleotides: TGCGCCAGCAGCGAGCAGGGTGGAACTGAAGCTTTCTTT. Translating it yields CASSEQGGTEAFF.